The 21 T cell receptor beta chains reported below all come from one sample, sequenced in a study of a mutant IDH1 vaccine in newly diagnosed glioma. As to time point: week 11, during vaccination. Vaccinated patients received 300 ug of mutant IDH1 20-mer peptide per dose, with topical imiquimod. Here immunoSEQ multiplex PCR was the method, and the copy in TCRdb shows in-frame clones only, minus some. The profile shows approximately 64,000 clones, approximately 84% of them singletons. Which antigens these TCRs recognize remains unknown. Material: PBMCs, obtained from a glioma patient whose treatment included an IDH1 peptide vaccine. These receptors all come from a woman aged 50 to 65 with glioma.

The V and J genes are TRBV14 and TRBJ2-5; 8 positions match TRBD1. TRBJ2-7 explains the end of the DNA better; the J call may be wrong. Germline V gene data show CDR1 as SGHDN and CDR2 as FVKESK. The CDR3 spans 14 residues. The CDR3 here is CASSLIGQGYEQYF. The CDR3 DNA is TGTGCCAGCAGCCTTATTGGACAGGGCTACGAGCAGTACTTC.

The gene calls are TRBV2 and TRBJ2-7, with D tentatively TRBD2 (7 bases). The ends were cut back, 7 bases at V and 2 bases at J, with 18 bases in the middle. The CDR3 covers 15 residues. Germline assignment: CDR1 SNHLY and CDR2 FYNNEI. The CDR3 DNA follows: TGTGCCAGCATTGGACACGGGGGGCGGCCCTACGAGCAGTACTTC. It encodes CASIGHGGRPYEQYF.

The chain joins TRBV15 to TRBJ1-1; D is unresolved. The CDR3 runs to 15 residues. V dropped 0 bases and J dropped 5 bases, with 13 bases sitting between them. Germline V gives CDR1 LNHNV, CDR2 YYDKDF (reference sequence). The CDR3 sequence is CATSRDIEISTEAFF. CDR3 bases: TGTGCCACCAGCAGAGATATAGAGATTTCAACTGAAGCTTTCTTT.

V and J are TRBV5-1 and TRBJ1-2, with TRBD1 matching over 8 bases. The CDR3 is 14 residues long. V shed 5 bases and J 5 bases; nucleotides not matched to a gene: 8. Germline V gene lookup returns CDR1 SGHRS and CDR2 YFSETQ. CDR3 amino acids: CASRISGGAYGYTF. DNA of the CDR3: TGCGCCAGCAGAATTTCAGGGGGCGCGTATGGCTACACCTTC.

V and J are TRBV5-4 and TRBJ2-1; 8 bases agree with TRBD2. V shed 4 bases and J 4 bases; nucleotides not matched to a gene: 16. The CDR3 consists of 18 residues. Germline loops: CDR1 SGHNT, CDR2 YYREEE (reference sequence). In DNA form, the CDR3 reads TGTGCCAGCAGCGCCCGCCCGGCGGGGGGCGTGAGATACAATGAGCAGTTCTTC. Its translation: CASSARPAGGVRYNEQFF.

The V gene is TRBV7-3, the J gene TRBJ2-2; maybe TRBD1 (6 bases). Germline assignment: CDR1 SGHTA and CDR2 FQGTGA. The CDR3 runs to 16 residues. V was pared by 6 bases and J by 5 bases, with 19 bases between. The CDR3 spells CASSQKQGRGTGELFF. The DNA for the CDR3 is TGTGCCAGCAGTCAAAAACAGGGCCGAGGGACCGGGGAGCTGTTTTTT.

The rearrangement links TRBV28 to TRBJ1-1, with 7 bases aligning to TRBD1. V gave up 10 bases and J gave up 5 bases; unmatched junction bases: 25. From germline, CDR1 is MDHEN and CDR2 SYDVKM. This CDR3 contains 18 residues. The CDR3 loop is CATPGTEGAIEWRTEAFF. The CDR3, as DNA: TGTGCCACCCCCGGGACGGAGGGGGCAATAGAGTGGAGAACTGAAGCTTTCTTT. Using reference TRBV28 and TRBJ1-1 for the parts outside the CDR3, the full variable domain is DVKVTQSSRYLVKRTGEKVFLECVQDMDHENMFWYRQDPGLGLRLIYFSYDVKMKEKGDIPEGYSVSREKKERFSLILESASTNQTSMYLCATPGTEGAIEWRTEAFFGQGTRLTVV.

The rearrangement links TRBV30 to TRBJ1-1; D gene unclear. This CDR3 spans 11 amino acids. Germline-derived CDR1 and CDR2 are GTSNPN and SVGIG (reference sequence). V shed 2 bases and J shed 5 bases, with 6 bases lying between them. The CDR3 reads CAWSRTTEAFF. In DNA form, the CDR3 reads TGTGCCTGGAGTCGGACGACTGAAGCTTTCTTT.

The rearrangement links TRBV6-1 to TRBJ1-5; D may be TRBD1 (6 bases). CDR1 is MNHNS and CDR2 is SASEGT in the germline V gene. This CDR3 comprises 15 residues. With 6 bases removed from V and 2 bases from J, the gap between germline ends came to 14 bases. Written as DNA, the CDR3 is TGTGCCAGCAGAACACAGGGTGTGGGCAATCAGCCCCAGCATTTT. Its translation is CASRTQGVGNQPQHF.

The chain is built from TRBV7-8 and TRBJ2-1; 7 positions match TRBD1. This CDR3 comprises 15 residues. The J segment lost 10 bases and the V segment lost 5 bases, leaving 14 bases of the junction unmatched. The germline CDR1 and CDR2 sequences are SGHVS and FQNEAQ. The CDR3 coding sequence is TGTGCCAGCAGCCGAGAACGGACAGGTTCTAGGGAGCAGTTCTTC. Its protein product is CASSRERTGSREQFF.

The chain combines TRBV19 with TRBJ1-5; the D is unclear. Trimming pared 3 bases from V and 1 base from J, leaving 13 bases between. Germline V CDR1 and CDR2: LNHDA, SQIVND (reference sequence). There are 16 residues in the CDR3. CDR3 in amino acids: CASSMSSYGSNQPQHF. The CDR3 coding sequence is TGTGCCAGTAGTATGTCCTCTTATGGGAGCAATCAGCCCCAGCATTTT.

The chain employs TRBV30 and TRBJ1-2, with 8 bases fitting TRBD1. After removal of 0 bases from V and 8 bases from J, the junction contained 5 bases not matched to a gene. The germline V gene encodes CDR1 GTSNPN and CDR2 SVGIG (reference sequence). CDR3 length: 13 residues. This CDR3 is CAWSVGTGSGYTF. The DNA of the CDR3 is TGTGCCTGGAGTGTGGGGACAGGATCCGGCTACACCTTC.

This chain links TRBV5-1 with TRBJ2-3; 8 positions agree with TRBD2. This CDR3 region has 17 residues. Unmatched junction bases numbered 11, after V lost 4 bases and J lost 1 base. The germline CDR1 and CDR2 sequences are SGHRS and YFSETQ. The CDR3 DNA reads as TGCGCCAGCAGCCTCTGGCCGGGGGGGGCGGGCACAGATACGCAGTATTTT. Its translation is CASSLWPGGAGTDTQYF.

The rearrangement joins TRBV2 to TRBJ1-5; a weak D match, TRBD1 (5 bases). The CDR3 has 14 residues. Trimming took 8 bases from V and 7 from J, leaving 18 bases between them. CDR1 and CDR2 (germline): SNHLY, FYNNEI. The CDR3 sequence is CASRRDRSGQPQHF. CDR3 sequence (DNA): TGTGCCAGCCGTAGGGACCGCTCTGGACAGCCCCAGCATTTT.

V and J are TRBV11-1 and TRBJ2-3; 9 nucleotides line up with TRBD2. With V trimmed by 3 bases and J by 6 bases, 10 bases remained unmatched. The CDR3 is made up of 16 amino acids. The germline V gene has CDR1 SGHAT and CDR2 FQDESV (reference sequence). The CDR3 DNA reads TGTGCCAGCAGCTTCCTCCCTAGCGGGGCTGGGGATACGCAGTATTTT. Translated, it gives CASSFLPSGAGDTQYF.

The J gene is TRBJ1-5, the V gene TRBV6-4; no firm D call. Germline V gene data show CDR1 as MRHNA and CDR2 as SNTAGT. The CDR3 spans 13 residues. The germline V and J ends were trimmed by 3 bases and 4 bases, with 7 bases remaining between them. Written as DNA, the CDR3 is TGTGCCAGCAGTGAGGCCTTAAATCAGCCCCAGCATTTT. This sequence encodes CASSEALNQPQHF.

This clone occurred once. This chain's CDR3 is CASSFSGTSGFTSTDTQYF. In DNA, the CDR3 is TGTGCCAGCAGCTTCTCCGGGACTAGCGGATTCACTAGCACAGATACGCAGTATTTT. This rearrangement joins TRBV5-7 to TRBJ2-3; 11 bases line up with TRBD2. TRBV5-7 is recorded as an ORF, its role being uncertain. V lost 2 bases to trimming and J lost 0 bases; unmatched junction nucleotides: 11. CDR3 length equals 19 residues.

This chain links TRBV9 with TRBJ1-3; weak D call: TRBD1 (6 bases). V lost 1 base and J lost 0, with 14 bases in between. The germline V gene has CDR1 SGDLS and CDR2 YYNGEE. CDR3 size: 17 residues. The DNA of the CDR3 is TGTGCCAGCAGCGTACAAAACAGGGCTGGCTCTGGAAACACCATATATTTT. Encoded protein: CASSVQNRAGSGNTIYF.

The chain is built from TRBV5-6 and TRBJ1-1; D is ambiguous. Germline CDR1 and CDR2: SGHDT and YYEEEE. The germline V and J ends were trimmed by 4 bases and 0 bases, with 13 bases remaining between them. This CDR3 has 15 amino acids. In DNA form, the CDR3 reads TGTGCCAGCAGCCGGGCGGGATTAATGAACACTGAAGCTTTCTTT. This encodes CASSRAGLMNTEAFF.

The gene calls are TRBV14 and TRBJ1-1; 8 nucleotides match TRBD1. The CDR3 is made up of 16 amino acids. V gave up 4 bases and J gave up 5 bases; unmatched junction bases: 12. Per germline, CDR1 SGHDN and CDR2 FVKESK. CDR3 in DNA: TGTGCCAGCAGCCCCTTACGGGACAGGTTGGGGACTGAAGCTTTCTTT. Its translation: CASSPLRDRLGTEAFF.

The CDR3 region is CASSDELDTQYF. In DNA form, the CDR3 reads TGTGCCAGCAGTGACGAACTAGATACGCAGTATTTT. The J gene is TRBJ2-3, the V gene TRBV2, with D unclear. This CDR3 has 12 residues. Germline V gene lookup returns CDR1 SNHLY and CDR2 FYNNEI. With 3 bases removed from V and 5 bases from J, the gap between germline ends came to 6 bases.